Below are 17 T cell receptor beta chains sequenced from a single sample in a study of T cells in Graves' hyperthyroidism and ophthalmopathy. RNA transcripts were the template for amplifying TCR beta CDR3 regions. RT-PCR in the first round (using the HTBI primer set) targeted the TCR CDR3. MiXCR was run by TCRdb on the multiplex PCR reads, yielding one entry per CDR3 protein. The profile covers under 650,000 distinct CDR3 sequences, with about 16% appearing a single time and over 3.5% taken by the ten largest. The sequenced sample was blood. The source of these receptors is a woman aged 25 to 45 with Graves' hyperthyroidism.

This clonotype has a count of ten or more. V is TRBV3-1 and J is TRBJ2-2; 10 bases match TRBD2. There are 18 residues in the CDR3. The V segment lost 0 bases and the J segment 5 bases; nucleotides outside the gene matches: 9. Germline assignment: CDR1 LGHDT and CDR2 YNNKEL (reference sequence). CDR3 in amino acids: CASSQEESGLARTGELFF. CDR3 in DNA: TGTGCCAGCAGCCAAGAAGAGTCGGGACTAGCGAGGACCGGGGAGCTGTTTTTT.

V is TRBV4-1 and J is TRBJ2-7, with D uncertain. CDR3 length equals 13 residues. Trimming stripped 0 bases from V and 1 base from J, with 4 bases between. Looked up from germline, CDR1 is MGHRA and CDR2 is YSYEKL. The CDR3 protein is CASSQEGSYEQYF. CDR3 DNA: TGCGCCAGCAGCCAAGAAGGATCCTACGAGCAGTACTTC.

There are many counts of this clonotype. The CDR3 region is CASSLAVGTYEQYF. The CDR3 DNA reads as TGCGCCAGCAGCTTGGCCGTGGGTACTTACGAGCAGTACTTC. The chain uses TRBV5-1 and TRBJ2-7; D call uncertain. The V end was cut by 0 bases, the J end by 4 bases, with 11 bases between. CDR3 length: 14 amino acids. Germline-derived CDR1 and CDR2 are SGHRS and YFSETQ.

The rearrangement links TRBV15 to TRBJ2-5, with 7 bases that match TRBD1. The CDR3 spans 16 residues. Per the germline V gene, CDR1 is LNHNV and CDR2 is YYDKDF (reference sequence). V lost 4 bases and J lost 0; bases outside the gene matches: 8. CDR3 nucleotide sequence: TGTGCCACCAGCATTACCGGGACAGTTCACCAAGAGACCCAGTACTTC. Translating gives CATSITGTVHQETQYF.

Note on this clonotype: At one boundary the junction diverges from the germline segment, which might be a read error. The V gene is TRBV6-5, the J gene TRBJ2-6; D is possibly TRBD2 (5 bases). Per germline, CDR1 MNHEY and CDR2 SVGAGI. There are 16 residues in the CDR3. The CDR3 region is CAGSYADFSGANVLTF. The CDR3 DNA sequence: TGTGCCGGCAGTTACGCGGACTTCTCAGGGGCCAACGTCCTGACTTTC.

The chain links TRBV29-1 to TRBJ2-2, with no clear D. The CDR3 loop spans 12 amino acids. V lost 4 bases and J 1 base, leaving 4 bases between the germline ends. Germline V gene data show CDR1 as SQVTM and CDR2 as ANQGSEA. This CDR3 is CSVARNTGELFF. CDR3 sequence (DNA): TGCAGCGTTGCCAGGAACACCGGGGAGCTGTTTTTT.

This clonotype was observed a handful of times. The chain has TRBV6-1 and TRBJ2-6, with D perhaps matching TRBD1 or TRBD2 (5 bases each). Deletions cut 11 bases from V and 3 bases from J, with 11 bases between. CDR1 is MNHNS, CDR2 SASEGT, per germline. CDR3 size: 13 residues. In DNA form, the CDR3 reads TGTGCCTGCATGAGGGGTGGGGCCAACGTCCTGACTTTC. Translated: CACMRGGANVLTF.

This chain uses TRBV10-2 with TRBJ2-7; TRBD2 matches at 8 bases. Germline CDR1 and CDR2: WSHSY and SAAADI. After removal of 6 bases from V and 6 bases from J, the junction contained 13 bases not matched to a gene. The CDR3 consists of 15 residues. The CDR3 loop reads CASSPISGRGGEQYF. The DNA of the CDR3 is TGCGCCAGCAGCCCCATCTCCGGGAGGGGGGGCGAGCAGTACTTC.

V usage is TRBV10-3 and J usage is TRBJ2-5; TRBD1 might be the D (6 bases). With 6 bases removed from V and 2 bases from J, the gap between germline ends came to 10 bases. Germline-derived CDR1 and CDR2 are ENHRY and SYGVKD. The CDR3 is 13 residues long. The CDR3 loop reads CAIRRGLQETQYF. CDR3 in DNA: TGTGCCATCAGGAGGGGGTTGCAAGAGACCCAGTACTTC.

This clonotype was seen a few times. This sequence joins TRBV27 and TRBJ2-7; D ambiguous. Germline lookup yields CDR1 MNHEY and CDR2 SMNVEV (reference sequence). CDR3 length: 15 residues. Trimming pared 5 bases from V and 3 bases from J, leaving 17 bases between. This chain's CDR3 is CASSRAARSNYEQYF. For the CDR3, the DNA is TGTGCCAGCAGTCGGGCCGCCAGGTCGAACTACGAGCAGTACTTC.

This clonotype showed up just a few times. The chain employs TRBV24-1 and TRBJ2-7; 8 positions agree with TRBD1. The CDR3 is made up of 14 amino acids. The junction had 5 bases not matched to a gene; V was cut back by 7 bases and J by 1 base. Germline lookup yields CDR1 KGHDR and CDR2 SFDVKD. Here the CDR3 reads CATSPGQVSYEQYF. The CDR3 DNA is TGTGCCACCAGCCCGGGACAGGTTTCCTACGAGCAGTACTTC.

Notes on this clonotype: Since a much larger clone is just one base distant, this may be a read error. The CDR3 here is CSVDSGGAKNIQYF. The DNA of the CDR3 is TGCAGCGTTGATTCGGGAGGGGCCAAAAACATTCAGTACTTC. V and J are TRBV29-1 and TRBJ2-4; 8 bases align to TRBD2. V lost 3 bases and J lost 1; bases outside the gene matches: 2. Germline values: CDR1 SQVTM, CDR2 ANQGSEA. The CDR3 is made up of 14 amino acids.

This clonotype was seen repeatedly, ten times or more. The chain recombines TRBV3-1 with TRBJ2-3; D remains unclear. V was clipped by 3 bases and J by 3 bases, with 16 bases between them. The CDR3 is 16 residues long. Germline CDR1 LGHDT, CDR2 YNNKEL (reference sequence). CDR3 sequence reads: CASSHRGRTSTDTQYF. CDR3 DNA sequence: TGTGCCAGCAGCCATCGCGGTAGGACCAGTACAGATACGCAGTATTTT.

This clonotype has a handful of counts. The V call is TRBV27, the J call TRBJ1-5; TRBD1 agrees at 8 bases. V trimming: 9 bases; J trimming: 0 bases; junction bases outside the gene matches: 7. The germline V gene has CDR1 MNHEY and CDR2 SMNVEV (reference sequence). This CDR3 has 15 amino acids. The CDR3 sequence is CASRTGLNSNQPQHF. The CDR3 nucleotides read TGTGCCAGTCGGACAGGGCTTAATAGCAATCAGCCCCAGCATTTT.

This clonotype was counted many times. The chain has TRBV6-5 and TRBJ2-5; no clear D. Per the germline V gene, CDR1 is MNHEY and CDR2 is SVGAGI. Trimming pared 0 bases from V and 1 base from J, leaving 6 bases between. This CDR3 is built from 14 residues. The CDR3 DNA reads TGTGCCAGCAGTTACTCGAGCCTCCAAGAGACCCAGTACTTC. It is translated as CASSYSSLQETQYF.

This clonotype was observed at least ten times. CDR3 nucleotide sequence: TGCAGTGCTAGTCCGGGACTAGCAAGCGAGCAGTACTTC. This codes for CSASPGLASEQYF. J is TRBJ2-7 and V is TRBV20-1, with TRBD2 matching over 9 bases. This CDR3 is 13 amino acids long. Germline lookup yields CDR1 DFQATT and CDR2 SNEGSKA (reference sequence). V lost 3 bases and J lost 6; bases outside the gene matches: 6.

This clonotype was detected many times. V is TRBV2 and J is TRBJ1-1; D is ambiguous. Germline assignment: CDR1 SNHLY and CDR2 FYNNEI. This CDR3 has 13 residues. Trimming cost V 2 bases and J 0 bases, with 4 bases left between them. The CDR3 DNA reads as TGTGCCAGCAGTGAATGGGTGAACACTGAAGCTTTCTTT. Residues: CASSEWVNTEAFF. The whole variable domain, remainder taken from reference TRBV2 and TRBJ1-1, is EPEVTQTPSHQVTQMGQEVILRCVPISNHLYFYWYRQILGQKVEFLVSFYNNEISEKSEIFDDQFSVERPDGSNFTLKIRSTKLEDSAMYFCASSEWVNTEAFFGQGTRLTVV.